The rows below give T cell receptor beta chains drawn from one sample of a study of blood T cell repertoires in COVID-19. Clones were read by immunoSEQ multiplex PCR, and TCRdb kept only the in-frame ones, dropping some. The data show some 90,000 clones, roughly 83% seen once. Sample: peripheral blood. The receptor set was obtained from a human donor in a cohort sampled during active COVID-19. Both conserved end residues are part of each CDR3. The D gene is left open where the match is weak. The size of a clone is reported for some rows only, either as once, few or many, or as a class for expanded clones.

J	D	V	size	DNA	CDR3
TRBJ1-2	TRBD1	TRBV7-8	-	TGTGCCAGCAGCTTAGACGGTACAGGGGACTATGGCTACACCTTC	CASSLDGTGDYGYTF
TRBJ2-2	-	TRBV7-3	-	TGTGCCAGCAGCTTAACGGAAAGGGGCGGGGAGCTGTTTTTT	CASSLTERGGELFF
TRBJ1-1	-	TRBV6-2/TRBV6-3	-	TGTGCCAGCAGTTACCTCCTGTTGAACACTGAAGCTTTCTTT	CASSYLLLNTEAFF
TRBJ2-7	TRBD1	TRBV5-6	-	TGTGCCAGCAGCGGCCTGGGACAGACCTACGAGCAGTACTTC	CASSGLGQTYEQYF
TRBJ1-3	-	TRBV12-3/TRBV12-4	-	TGTGCCAGCACTAGGGACACCCGAAACACCATATATTTT	CASTRDTRNTIYF
TRBJ2-7	-	TRBV11-2	-	TGTGCCAGCAGCTTTGAGGGGGCCTACGAGCAGTACTTC	CASSFEGAYEQYF
TRBJ2-5	-	TRBV11-2	once	TGTGCCAGCAGCTTAATCTCAACGAGTGATACCCAGTACTTC	CASSLISTSDTQYF
TRBJ1-2	-	TRBV6-6	once	TGTGCCAGCAGAACTTTCGGGGTTGTCTATGGCTACACCTTC	CASRTFGVVYGYTF
TRBJ2-7	-	TRBV28	-	TGTGCCACCTACGCTCAGGGAAGTACGTACGAGCAGTACTTC	CATYAQGSTYEQYF
TRBJ2-1	TRBD2	TRBV7-2	-	TGTGCCAGCAGCTTTTCGACTAGCGGGGGCTATCATGAGCAGTTCTTC	CASSFSTSGGYHEQFF
TRBJ2-1	TRBD1	TRBV15	-	TGTGCCACCAGCCGGGACAGGGGAAATCATGAGCAGTTCTTC	CATSRDRGNHEQFF
TRBJ2-3	-	TRBV3-1/TRBV3-2	-	TGTGCCTCTGCCCCGGGGGGCACAGATACGCAGTATTTT	CASAPGGTDTQYF
TRBJ1-2	TRBD1	TRBV7-2	-	TGTGCCAGCAGCTTAGGTCGACAGGGAGGCTACACCTTC	CASSLGRQGGYTF
TRBJ2-7	TRBD2	TRBV28	-	TGTGCCAGCAAGCCCTGGAGGGCAGCGGGAGGACCCTACGAGCAGTACTTC	CASKPWRAAGGPYEQYF
TRBJ2-3	TRBD2	TRBV7-2	-	TGTGCCAGCAGCTTAATGGTAGCGGGGGGTAGGATAGATACGCAGTATTTT	CASSLMVAGGRIDTQYF
TRBJ2-5	TRBD2	TRBV24-1	-	TGTGCCACCAGTGATTTCGGAACGGCTAGCGGGATCCAAGAGACCCAGTACTTC	CATSDFGTASGIQETQYF
TRBJ2-7	TRBD1	TRBV6-6	-	TGTGCCAGCAGGGACGGCGGGACAGGGCACTACGAGCAGTACTTC	CASRDGGTGHYEQYF
TRBJ2-5	TRBD1	TRBV5-1	-	TGCGCCAGCAGCGGTCAGACAGGGGGAGTAGAGACCCAGTACTTC	CASSGQTGGVETQYF
TRBJ1-2	-	TRBV11-2	-	TGTGCCAGCAGTCGGGGGGTTAACTATGGCTACACCTTC	CASSRGVNYGYTF
TRBJ2-5	-	TRBV3-1/TRBV3-2	-	TGTGCCAGCAGCCAAGGGCCAGAGACCCAGTACTTC	CASSQGPETQYF
TRBJ2-3	TRBD2	TRBV7-2	-	TGTGCCAGCAGCGAACCTCGGACTAGCGGGGGGGCTAGCACAGATACGCAGTATTTT	CASSEPRTSGGASTDTQYF
TRBJ1-3	-	TRBV6-1	medium-sized	TGTGCCAGCAGTGAATACCCTAGCTCTGGAAACACCATATATTTT	CASSEYPSSGNTIYF
TRBJ2-2	TRBD2	TRBV5-1	-	TGCGCCAGCAGCCCCAACAGACTAGCGGGAGGTGCCGGGGAGCTGTTTTTT	CASSPNRLAGGAGELFF
TRBJ1-1	-	TRBV5-1	-	TGCGCCAGCAGACCGATTGTCGGCACTGAAGCTTTCTTT	CASRPIVGTEAFF
TRBJ1-1	-	TRBV28	-	TGTGCCAGCAGAACTATTGGGGAGGTGAACACTGAAGCTTTCTTT	CASRTIGEVNTEAFF